The 11 T cell receptor beta chains listed next were all sequenced from one sample in a study of lymphopenia after photon versus proton radiotherapy. Sequenced by immunoSEQ multiplex PCR; TCRdb stores in-frame clones only, minus some. The data show 23,000 or so clones, with roughly 89% seen just once and roughly 20% held by the top ten. The specimen comprised peripheral blood, sampled from a patient treated with photon-based radiotherapy. The receptor set was obtained from a man aged 50 to 59 with gastric cancer.

The chain is built from TRBV21-1 and TRBJ1-2. TRBV21-1 is recorded as a pseudogene. The CDR3 sequence is 16 residues long. CDR3 loop: CASSKDSRQGGYGYTF. CDR3 bases: TGTGCCAGCAGCAAAGATTCGAGGCAGGGAGGGTATGGCTACACCTTC.

J is TRBJ2-1 and V is TRBV4-3; TRBD1 is a possible D gene (6 bases). V was clipped by 4 bases and J by 10 bases, with 14 bases between them. This CDR3 is built from 13 residues. In germline, CDR1 is LGHNA, CDR2 YSLEER. The CDR3 DNA is TGCGCCAGCAGCCCGACAGGTCTCAGGGAGCAGTTCTTC. Protein: CASSPTGLREQFF.

This chain joins TRBV5-8 and TRBJ2-3, with 8 positions matching TRBD1. The CDR3 consists of 12 residues. Losses at the gene ends were 1 base for V and 10 bases for J; bases not matched to a gene: 2. Per the germline V gene, CDR1 is SGHTS and CDR2 is YDEGEE. The CDR3 coding sequence is TGTGCCAGCAGCTTGACAGGGGGTGCGCAGTATTTT. This translates into CASSLTGGAQYF.

The V call is TRBV7-9, the J call TRBJ1-5; D remains unclear. Trimming removed 2 bases from V and 0 bases from J, with 11 bases in between. This CDR3 has 16 residues. From germline, CDR1 is SEHNR and CDR2 FQNEAQ (reference sequence). The CDR3 nucleotides read TGTGCCAGCAGCTTAAGGCTGACACATAGCAATCAGCCCCAGCATTTT. It is translated as CASSLRLTHSNQPQHF.

The V and J genes are TRBV6-6 and TRBJ2-2; weak D call: TRBD1 (5 bases). The V end was cut by 2 bases, the J end by 5 bases, with 9 bases between. The CDR3 length is 14 residues. Germline values: CDR1 MNHNY, CDR2 SVGAGI (reference sequence). The CDR3 loop reads CASSYATVTGELFF. The CDR3 nucleotides are TGTGCCAGCAGTTACGCGACAGTGACCGGGGAGCTGTTTTTT.

The chain carries TRBV6-5 and TRBJ2-2; D is perhaps TRBD2 (7 bases). The germline V gene encodes CDR1 MNHEY and CDR2 SVGAGI. Trimming pared 7 bases from V and 4 bases from J, leaving 13 bases between. The CDR3 has 14 residues. CDR3: CASTLRGGTGELFF. CDR3 sequence (DNA): TGTGCCAGCACCCTTAGGGGGGGCACCGGGGAGCTGTTTTTT.

The rearrangement uses TRBV4-1 and TRBJ1-4; tentatively, D is TRBD1 (5 bases). Trimming stripped 0 bases from V and 5 bases from J, with 7 bases between. The CDR3 length is 14 residues. In germline, CDR1 is MGHRA, CDR2 YSYEKL. This CDR3 is CASSQDRANEKLFF. CDR3 coding DNA: TGCGCCAGCAGCCAAGACAGGGCGAATGAAAAACTGTTTTTT.

The chain employs TRBV10-3 and TRBJ1-2, with a possible D match to TRBD1 (5 bases). CDR3 length: 14 amino acids. V was clipped by 5 bases and J by 0 bases, with 10 bases between them. Germline V gives CDR1 ENHRY, CDR2 SYGVKD. The CDR3 nucleotides are TGTGCCATCAGTATCGGGGCTACTAACTATGGCTACACCTTC. This encodes CAISIGATNYGYTF.

V and J are TRBV4-1 and TRBJ1-1; D not certain. This CDR3 region has 14 residues. Germline V lookup: CDR1 MGHRA, CDR2 YSYEKL. Trimming stripped 5 bases from V and 0 bases from J, with 10 bases between. The CDR3 here is CASSIRRLNTEAFF. The CDR3 DNA follows: TGCGCCAGCAGCATCCGACGGTTGAACACTGAAGCTTTCTTT.

The chain employs TRBV9 and TRBJ2-3; D unresolved. Trimming cost V 0 bases and J 0 bases, with 11 bases left between them. Germline V gives CDR1 SGDLS, CDR2 YYNGEE. The CDR3 is made up of 16 amino acids. The CDR3 region has the DNA TGTGCCAGCAGCGTAGGATCCGGGTTTAGCACAGATACGCAGTATTTT. Protein sequence: CASSVGSGFSTDTQYF.

This chain connects TRBV6-5 to TRBJ1-2; D remains unclear. V was clipped by 1 base and J by 7 bases, with 4 bases between them. Germline CDR1 is MNHEY and CDR2 is SVGAGI. The CDR3 is 11 amino acids. The CDR3 nucleotides read TGTGCCAGCAGTTACTGGGGTGGCTACACCTTC. Protein product: CASSYWGGYTF.